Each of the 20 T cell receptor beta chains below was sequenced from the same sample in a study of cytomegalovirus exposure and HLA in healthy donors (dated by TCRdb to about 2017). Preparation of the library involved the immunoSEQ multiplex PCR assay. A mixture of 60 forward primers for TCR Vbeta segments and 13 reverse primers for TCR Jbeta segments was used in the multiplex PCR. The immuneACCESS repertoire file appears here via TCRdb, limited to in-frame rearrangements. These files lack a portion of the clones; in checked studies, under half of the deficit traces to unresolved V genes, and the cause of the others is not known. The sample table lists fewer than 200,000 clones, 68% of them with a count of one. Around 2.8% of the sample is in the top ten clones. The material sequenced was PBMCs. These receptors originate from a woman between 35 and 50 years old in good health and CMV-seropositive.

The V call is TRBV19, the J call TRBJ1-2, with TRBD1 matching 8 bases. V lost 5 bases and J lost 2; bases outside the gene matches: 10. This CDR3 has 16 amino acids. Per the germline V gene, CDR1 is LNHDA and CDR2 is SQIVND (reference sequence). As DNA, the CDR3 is TGTGCCAGTAGTCCCCGGGCAGGGGGCGACAACTATGGCTACACCTTC. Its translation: CASSPRAGGDNYGYTF.

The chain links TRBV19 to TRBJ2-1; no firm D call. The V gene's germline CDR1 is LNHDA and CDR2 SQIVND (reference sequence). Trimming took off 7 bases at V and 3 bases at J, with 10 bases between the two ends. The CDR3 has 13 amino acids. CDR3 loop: CASTQSVYNEQFF. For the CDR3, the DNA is TGTGCCAGTACCCAGAGCGTCTACAATGAGCAGTTCTTC. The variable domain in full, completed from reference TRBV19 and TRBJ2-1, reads DGGITQSPKYLFRKEGQNVTLSCEQNLNHDAMYWYRQDPGQGLRLIYYSQIVNDFQKGDIAEGYSVSREKKESFPLTVTSAQKNPTAFYLCASTQSVYNEQFFGPGTRLTVL.

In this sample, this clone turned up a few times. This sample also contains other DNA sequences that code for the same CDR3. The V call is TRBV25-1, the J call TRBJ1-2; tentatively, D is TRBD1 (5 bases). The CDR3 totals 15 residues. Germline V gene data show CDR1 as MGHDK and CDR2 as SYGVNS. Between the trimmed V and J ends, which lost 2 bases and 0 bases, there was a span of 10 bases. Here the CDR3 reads CASSESGTANYGYTF. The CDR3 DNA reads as TGTGCCAGCAGTGAAAGCGGGACGGCTAACTATGGCTACACCTTC.

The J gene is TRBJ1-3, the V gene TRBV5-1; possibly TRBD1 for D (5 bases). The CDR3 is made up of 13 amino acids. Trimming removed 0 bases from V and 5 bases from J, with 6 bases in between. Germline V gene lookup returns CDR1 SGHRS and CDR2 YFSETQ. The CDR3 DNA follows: TGCGCCAGCAGCTTGGACAGGAGAAACACCATATATTTT. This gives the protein CASSLDRRNTIYF.

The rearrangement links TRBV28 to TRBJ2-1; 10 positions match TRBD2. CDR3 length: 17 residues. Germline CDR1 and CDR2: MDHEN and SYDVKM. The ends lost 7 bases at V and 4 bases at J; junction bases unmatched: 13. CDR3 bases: TGTGCCAGCACCCCCCTCCCCGGGACTAGCGAGTACAATGAGCAGTTCTTC. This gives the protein CASTPLPGTSEYNEQFF.

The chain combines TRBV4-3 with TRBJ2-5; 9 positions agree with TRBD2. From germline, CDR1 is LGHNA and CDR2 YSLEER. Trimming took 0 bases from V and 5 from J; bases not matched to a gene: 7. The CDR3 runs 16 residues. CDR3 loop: CASSQEPGLARETQYF. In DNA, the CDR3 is TGCGCCAGCAGCCAAGAACCTGGACTAGCGAGGGAGACCCAGTACTTC.

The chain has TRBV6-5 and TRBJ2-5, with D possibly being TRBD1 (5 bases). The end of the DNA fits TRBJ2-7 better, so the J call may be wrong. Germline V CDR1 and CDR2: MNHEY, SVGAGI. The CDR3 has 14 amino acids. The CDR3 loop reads CASSYSGHTYEQYF. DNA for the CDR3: TGTGCCAGCAGTTACTCCGGACACACCTACGAGCAGTACTTC.

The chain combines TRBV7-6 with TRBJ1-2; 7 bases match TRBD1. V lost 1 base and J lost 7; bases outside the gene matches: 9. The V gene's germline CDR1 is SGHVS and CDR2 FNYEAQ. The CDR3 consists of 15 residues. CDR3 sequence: CASSLDGRGRRGYTF. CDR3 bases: TGTGCCAGCAGCTTAGACGGCAGGGGGAGACGTGGCTACACCTTC.

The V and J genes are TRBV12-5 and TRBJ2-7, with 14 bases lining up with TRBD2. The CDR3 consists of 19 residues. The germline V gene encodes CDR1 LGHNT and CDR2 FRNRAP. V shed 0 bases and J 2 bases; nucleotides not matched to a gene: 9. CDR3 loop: CASGLVTGTSGGRAYEQYF. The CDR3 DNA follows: TGTGCTAGTGGTTTGGTTACCGGGACTAGCGGGGGTCGAGCCTACGAGCAGTACTTC.

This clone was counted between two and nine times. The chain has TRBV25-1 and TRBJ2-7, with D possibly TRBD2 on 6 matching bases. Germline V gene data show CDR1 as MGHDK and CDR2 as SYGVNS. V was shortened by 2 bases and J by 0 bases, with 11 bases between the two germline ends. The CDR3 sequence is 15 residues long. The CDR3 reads CASSEHAGNSYEQYF. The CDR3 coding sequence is TGTGCCAGCAGTGAACACGCGGGAAACTCCTACGAGCAGTACTTC.

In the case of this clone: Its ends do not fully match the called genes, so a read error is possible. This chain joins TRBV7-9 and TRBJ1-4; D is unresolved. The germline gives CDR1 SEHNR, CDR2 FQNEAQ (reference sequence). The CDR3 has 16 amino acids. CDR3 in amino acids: CSSSLSIGQPNEKLFF. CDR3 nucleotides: TGTTCCAGCAGCTTATCGATTGGGCAACCTAATGAAAAACTGTTTTTT.

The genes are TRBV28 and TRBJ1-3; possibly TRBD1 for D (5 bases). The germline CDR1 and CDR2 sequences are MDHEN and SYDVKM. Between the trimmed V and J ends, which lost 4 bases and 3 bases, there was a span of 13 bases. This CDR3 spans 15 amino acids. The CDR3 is CASSSSGRDGNTIYF. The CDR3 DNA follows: TGTGCCAGCAGTTCATCAGGGAGGGATGGAAACACCATATATTTT.

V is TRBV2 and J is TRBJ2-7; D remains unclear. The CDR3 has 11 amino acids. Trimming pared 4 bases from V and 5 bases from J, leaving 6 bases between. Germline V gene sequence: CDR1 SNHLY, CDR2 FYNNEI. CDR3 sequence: CASSGRDEQYF. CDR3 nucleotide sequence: TGTGCCAGCAGTGGTAGAGACGAGCAGTACTTC.

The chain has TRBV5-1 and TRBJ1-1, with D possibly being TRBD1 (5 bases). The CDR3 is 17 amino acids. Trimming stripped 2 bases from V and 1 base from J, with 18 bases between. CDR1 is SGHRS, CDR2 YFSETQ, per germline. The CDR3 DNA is TGCGCCAGCAGCTTAGGTGGTATGAAGACAGAGAACACTGAAGCTTTCTTT. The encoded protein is CASSLGGMKTENTEAFF.

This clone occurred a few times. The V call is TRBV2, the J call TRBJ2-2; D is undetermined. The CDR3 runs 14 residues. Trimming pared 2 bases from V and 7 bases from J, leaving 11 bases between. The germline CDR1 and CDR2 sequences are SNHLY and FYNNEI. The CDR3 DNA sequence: TGTGCCAGCAGTGAAAACAGTCGAGTCGGGGAGCTGTTTTTT. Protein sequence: CASSENSRVGELFF.

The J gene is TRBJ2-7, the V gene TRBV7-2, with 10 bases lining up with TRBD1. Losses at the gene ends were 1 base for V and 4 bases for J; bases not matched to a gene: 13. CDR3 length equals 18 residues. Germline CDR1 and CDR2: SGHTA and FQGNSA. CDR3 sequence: CASSLEKGQGIRTYEQYF. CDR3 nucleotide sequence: TGTGCCAGCAGCTTAGAGAAGGGACAGGGGATCCGTACGTACGAGCAGTACTTC. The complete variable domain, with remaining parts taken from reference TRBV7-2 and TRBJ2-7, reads GAGVSQSPSNKVTEKGKDVELRCDPISGHTALYWYRQSLGQGLEFLIYFQGNSAPDKSGLPSDRFSAERTGGSVSTLTIQRTQQEDSAVYLCASSLEKGQGIRTYEQYFGPGTRLTVT.

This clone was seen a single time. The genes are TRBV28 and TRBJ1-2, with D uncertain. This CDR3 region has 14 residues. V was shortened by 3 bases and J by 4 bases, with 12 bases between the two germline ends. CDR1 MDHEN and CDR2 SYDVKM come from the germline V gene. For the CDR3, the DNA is TGTGCCAGCAGTTTTAACGCGGAAGGCTATGGCTACACCTTC. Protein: CASSFNAEGYGYTF.

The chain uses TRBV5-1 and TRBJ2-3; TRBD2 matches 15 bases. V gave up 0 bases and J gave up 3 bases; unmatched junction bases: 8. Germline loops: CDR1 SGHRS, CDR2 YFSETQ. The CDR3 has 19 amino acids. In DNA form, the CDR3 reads TGCGCCAGCAGCTTGGGGACTAGCGGGAGGGCGGTGGCGACAGATACGCAGTATTTT. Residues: CASSLGTSGRAVATDTQYF.

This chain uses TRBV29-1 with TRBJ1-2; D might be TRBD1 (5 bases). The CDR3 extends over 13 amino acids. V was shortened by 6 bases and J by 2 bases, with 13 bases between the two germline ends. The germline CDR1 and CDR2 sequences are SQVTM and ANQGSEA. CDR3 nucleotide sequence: TGCAGCGTGGCAGGGATCCTCAACTATGGCTACACCTTC. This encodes CSVAGILNYGYTF.

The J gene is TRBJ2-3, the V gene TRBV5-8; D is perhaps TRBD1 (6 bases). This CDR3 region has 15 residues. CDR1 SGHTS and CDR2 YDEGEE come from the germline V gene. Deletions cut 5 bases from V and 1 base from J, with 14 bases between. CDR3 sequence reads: CASRKGDAGTDTQYF. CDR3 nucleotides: TGTGCCAGCAGGAAGGGGGATGCGGGCACAGATACGCAGTATTTT.